Detailed here is one T cell receptor (beta chain). Its matching antigen is unknown. This CDR3 has 15 amino acids. CDR1 is KGHSH and CDR2 is LQKENI in the germline V gene. Trimming took off 1 base at V and 4 bases at J, with 11 bases between the two ends. This specimen belongs to a study of OX40 agonist ivuxolimab in advanced cancers. Study-wide context: Patients were dosed intravenously with ivuxolimab at 0.01 to 10 mg/kg every 2 weeks. Study-level findings and limits: At doses 0.1 to 3.0 mg/kg, CD4+ and CD8+ clones expanded.

The method was immunoSEQ multiplex PCR; TCRdb's version includes in-frame clones alone and lacks a portion of them. The sample includes 90,000 or so clones, roughly 87% seen only once; the top ten take under 0.4%. V usage is TRBV18 and J usage is TRBJ2-1; tentative D call: TRBD1 (5 bases). Specimen: CD4+ or CD8+ T cells sorted from blood, collected in a trial of the OX40 agonist ivuxolimab. The receptor was derived from an adult with an advanced solid tumor such as melanoma, head and neck, liver or kidney cancer. For the CDR3, the DNA is TGTGCCAGCTCACCACGGCAGGGTGGGTACAATGAGCAGTTCTTC. Translated, it gives CASSPRQGGYNEQFF.